These 29 T cell receptor beta chains originate from one sample sequenced in a study of OX40 agonist ivuxolimab in advanced cancers. Clones were sequenced by immunoSEQ multiplex PCR, and TCRdb holds only the in-frame ones, with some missing. The sample carries about 45,000 clones, 75% to 90% recorded once. The sample here was CD4+ or CD8+ T cells sorted from blood, taken in a trial of the OX40 agonist ivuxolimab. The receptors originated from an adult with an advanced solid tumor such as melanoma, head and neck, liver or kidney cancer.

The CDR3 nucleotides read TGCGCCAGCAGTCAATTGGCCCGGGGGAACAGGGTGGAGTGTGGCTACACCTTC. Translated: CASSQLARGNRVECGYTF. The chain has TRBV23-1 and TRBJ1-2; maybe TRBD1 (6 bases). TRBV23-1 is given ORF status, its function remaining uncertain. Between the trimmed V and J ends, which lost 1 base and 7 bases, there was a span of 25 bases. This CDR3 is built from 18 residues.

The V and J genes are TRBV7-8 and TRBJ1-2; D may be TRBD1 (5 bases). Germline CDR1 SGHVS, CDR2 FQNEAQ. Between the trimmed V and J ends, which lost 5 bases and 4 bases, there was a span of 20 bases. This CDR3 spans 16 amino acids. CDR3 bases: TGTGCCAGCAGCGTAGGGGTTTACCGAAAGACCTATGGCTACACCTTC. This gives the protein CASSVGVYRKTYGYTF.

The V call is TRBV4-1, the J call TRBJ2-1; D might be TRBD1 or TRBD2, each matching 6 bases. Per germline, CDR1 MGHRA and CDR2 YSYEKL. The V end was cut by 4 bases, the J end by 7 bases, with 14 bases between. The CDR3 sequence is 14 residues long. The CDR3 protein is CASSPVGGRNEQFF. The CDR3 nucleotides read TGCGCCAGCAGCCCAGTAGGGGGGAGGAATGAGCAGTTCTTC.

The chain employs TRBV6-4 and TRBJ1-2, with 7 bases lining up with TRBD1. CDR3 size: 15 residues. The ends lost 2 bases at V and 5 bases at J; junction bases unmatched: 8. The germline V gene has CDR1 MRHNA and CDR2 SNTAGT. The CDR3 DNA reads as TGTGCCAGCAGTGACGCGAACAGGGGTCGGTATGGCTACACCTTC. Translating gives CASSDANRGRYGYTF.

The count of this clone is one. The chain is built from TRBV21-1 and TRBJ1-2. TRBV21-1 is labeled a pseudogene. The CDR3 extends over 15 amino acids. CDR3 protein: CASSCGYGGNYGYTF. The CDR3 DNA sequence: TGTGCCAGCAGCTGTGGTTACGGGGGGAACTATGGCTACACCTTC.

The rearrangement joins TRBV4-1 to TRBJ2-1; 8 nucleotides line up with TRBD2. CDR3 size: 15 residues. After removal of 1 base from V and 4 bases from J, the junction contained 3 bases not matched to a gene. CDR1 and CDR2 from the germline V gene are MGHRA and YSYEKL. The CDR3 sequence is CASSQASGRYNEQFF. The CDR3 DNA reads as TGCGCCAGCAGCCAAGCGAGCGGGAGATACAATGAGCAGTTCTTC.

This chain uses TRBV5-6 with TRBJ2-1; 8 positions agree with TRBD2. V trimming: 7 bases; J trimming: 0 bases; junction bases outside the gene matches: 3. Germline V gene sequence: CDR1 SGHDT, CDR2 YYEEEE. The CDR3 has 14 residues. The chain's CDR3 is CASAAGGSYNEQFF. DNA for the CDR3: TGTGCCAGCGCGGCGGGAGGCTCCTACAATGAGCAGTTCTTC.

The rearrangement links TRBV7-8 to TRBJ2-5; D call uncertain. Between the trimmed V and J ends, which lost 1 base and 1 base, there was a span of 10 bases. The CDR3 contains 15 residues. Germline assignment: CDR1 SGHVS and CDR2 FQNEAQ. This CDR3 is CASSLVSRVQETQYF. CDR3 nucleotides: TGTGCCAGCAGCTTAGTGTCCCGGGTCCAAGAGACCCAGTACTTC.

The V call is TRBV5-4, the J call TRBJ1-4, with 10 bases that match TRBD1. The CDR3 contains 17 residues. Germline CDR1 is SGHNT and CDR2 is YYREEE (reference sequence). The trim removed 3 bases at V and 0 bases at J, leaving 5 bases unmatched. The CDR3 is CASSSDRGASTNEKLFF. CDR3 nucleotides: TGTGCCAGCAGCTCGGACAGGGGGGCCTCAACTAATGAAAAACTGTTTTTT.

The chain has TRBV27 and TRBJ1-2, with no clear D. Germline lookup yields CDR1 MNHEY and CDR2 SMNVEV (reference sequence). Trimming removed 3 bases at V and 5 bases at J, with 13 bases between. The CDR3 is 14 residues long. The CDR3 here is CASSFGTLGYGYTF. The CDR3 region has the DNA TGTGCCAGCAGTTTTGGTACCTTGGGGTATGGCTACACCTTC.

The gene calls are TRBV5-8 and TRBJ2-1, with 8 bases matching TRBD2. CDR3 length equals 17 residues. The V segment lost 1 base and the J segment 0 bases; nucleotides outside the gene matches: 6. Germline CDR1 is SGHTS and CDR2 is YDEGEE. CDR3 residues: CASSLKRGLYSYNEQFF. As DNA, the CDR3 is TGTGCCAGCAGCTTGAAGCGGGGGCTCTACTCCTACAATGAGCAGTTCTTC.

This clone was detected only once. The rearrangement joins TRBV30 to TRBJ1-5, with D uncertain. Germline lookup yields CDR1 GTSNPN and CDR2 SVGIG (reference sequence). The CDR3 consists of 12 residues. The V end was cut by 2 bases, the J end by 4 bases, with 6 bases between. CDR3 coding DNA: TGTGCCTGGAGTTATGGGAATCAGCCCCAGCATTTT. It yields the protein CAWSYGNQPQHF.

The V and J genes are TRBV5-6 and TRBJ2-3, with 10 bases lining up with TRBD1. CDR3 length equals 17 residues. Trimming removed 0 bases from V and 4 bases from J; junction bases left unmatched: 8. Germline assignment: CDR1 SGHDT and CDR2 YYEEEE. CDR3 in amino acids: CASSLAWDRGRADTQYF. CDR3 coding DNA: TGTGCCAGCAGCTTGGCCTGGGACAGGGGACGAGCAGATACGCAGTATTTT.

This chain connects TRBV6-5 to TRBJ1-5; D remains unclear. Looked up from germline, CDR1 is MNHEY and CDR2 is SVGAGI. The V and J ends lost 7 bases and 0 bases respectively, with 10 bases between them. CDR3 length equals 14 residues. The CDR3 region has the DNA TGTGCCAGCATGCCGGCCAGTAGCAATCAGCCCCAGCATTTT. Its protein product is CASMPASSNQPQHF.

The chain employs TRBV27 and TRBJ2-2; D may match TRBD1 or TRBD2 (5 bases each). V lost 4 bases and J 4 bases, leaving 13 bases between the germline ends. The CDR3 contains 15 residues. Per germline, CDR1 MNHEY and CDR2 SMNVEV (reference sequence). CDR3 DNA sequence: TGTGCCAGCAGTTGGGGGAGATTGGCCACCGGGGAGCTGTTTTTT. As protein: CASSWGRLATGELFF.

This chain uses TRBV28 with TRBJ2-7; D unresolved. This CDR3 has 14 amino acids. The germline V gene has CDR1 MDHEN and CDR2 SYDVKM. Trimming took off 2 bases at V and 3 bases at J, with 11 bases between the two ends. The CDR3 here is CASSLTANDYEQYF. CDR3 in DNA: TGTGCCAGCAGTTTAACAGCCAATGACTACGAGCAGTACTTC.

The chain joins TRBV27 to TRBJ2-1; D unclear. Trimming stripped 6 bases from V and 10 bases from J, with 16 bases between. This CDR3 is 13 amino acids long. Germline CDR1 MNHEY, CDR2 SMNVEV (reference sequence). CDR3 nucleotides: TGTGCCAGCAGCGTCATCATTTACATGGAGCAGTTCTTC. Translation gives CASSVIIYMEQFF.

The chain uses TRBV7-9 and TRBJ2-1, with 9 bases that match TRBD2. Germline V gene data show CDR1 as SEHNR and CDR2 as FQNEAQ (reference sequence). The CDR3 spans 14 residues. V trimming: 3 bases; J trimming: 8 bases; junction bases outside the gene matches: 5. DNA of the CDR3: TGTGCCAGCAGCTTGCGGGAGGGCCCGTATGAGCAGTTCTTC. Its protein is CASSLREGPYEQFF. Combining the CDR3 with reference TRBV7-9 and TRBJ2-1 gives the whole variable domain DTGVSQNPRHKITKRGQNVTFRCDPISEHNRLYWYRQTLGQGPEFLTYFQNEAQLEKSRLLSDRFSAERPKGSFSTLEIQRTEQGDSAMYLCASSLREGPYEQFFGPGTRLTVL.

The chain is built from TRBV28 and TRBJ1-4; D not certain. Deletions cut 0 bases from V and 8 bases from J, with 4 bases between. CDR1 and CDR2 (germline): MDHEN, SYDVKM. The CDR3 sequence is 12 residues long. CDR3 sequence: CASSLWGEKLFF. The DNA of the CDR3 is TGTGCCAGCAGTTTATGGGGGGAAAAACTGTTTTTT.

The rearrangement links TRBV5-1 to TRBJ2-7; unclear D gene. V was trimmed by 2 bases and J by 2 bases, leaving 11 bases between them. Germline V gives CDR1 SGHRS, CDR2 YFSETQ. The CDR3 is 14 residues long. The CDR3 DNA reads as TGCGCCAGCAGCTTACGTTGGGCCCCCTACGAGCAGTACTTC. Translation: CASSLRWAPYEQYF.

The chain links TRBV6-1 to TRBJ2-3, with D possibly being TRBD1 (6 bases). Deletions cut 8 bases from V and 1 base from J, with 13 bases between. CDR3 length equals 14 residues. From germline, CDR1 is MNHNS and CDR2 SASEGT. The CDR3 loop reads CASDDRQGTDTQYF. The CDR3 coding sequence is TGTGCCAGCGACGACCGACAGGGCACAGATACGCAGTATTTT.

The gene calls are TRBV25-1 and TRBJ1-6; no definite D call. The CDR3 is made up of 15 amino acids. Between the trimmed V and J ends, which lost 0 bases and 0 bases, there was a span of 3 bases. Germline V gene lookup returns CDR1 MGHDK and CDR2 SYGVNS. In DNA, the CDR3 is TGTGCCAGCAGTGAATACTACTCCTATAATTCACCCCTCCACTTT. As protein: CASSEYYSYNSPLHF.

The rearrangement links TRBV10-3 to TRBJ2-7; perhaps TRBD2 as D (6 bases). Germline V gene data show CDR1 as ENHRY and CDR2 as SYGVKD. The CDR3 length is 16 residues. V gave up 5 bases and J gave up 2 bases, with 19 bases separating them. The CDR3 loop is CAISPRAVTSPYEQYF. For the CDR3, the DNA is TGTGCCATCAGTCCCCGGGCCGTCACTAGCCCCTACGAGCAGTACTTC.

CDR3 sequence: CASSVVPVETSYNEQFF. The CDR3 coding sequence is TGTGCCAGCAGCGTAGTCCCCGTGGAGACCTCCTACAATGAGCAGTTCTTC. This sequence joins TRBV9 and TRBJ2-1; D is unclear. V dropped 0 bases and J dropped 0 bases, with 13 bases sitting between them. CDR1 and CDR2 from the germline V gene are SGDLS and YYNGEE. CDR3 size: 17 residues.

The chain employs TRBV15 and TRBJ2-7; no clear D gene. The V and J ends lost 1 base and 3 bases respectively, with 1 base between them. Germline-derived CDR1 and CDR2 are LNHNV and YYDKDF (reference sequence). The CDR3 extends over 11 amino acids. In nucleotides, the CDR3 is TGTGCCACCAGCAGAGGCTACGAGCAGTACTTC. Its translation is CATSRGYEQYF.

The V and J genes are TRBV4-2 and TRBJ2-1; 11 nucleotides match TRBD2. Germline-derived CDR1 and CDR2 are LGHNA and YNFKEQ. CDR3 size: 17 residues. The V and J ends lost 4 bases and 8 bases, in that order; junction bases with no gene match: 13. CDR3 nucleotide sequence: TGTGCCAGCAGCCCTACTAGCGGGAGAACGTTGATCGATGAGCAGTTCTTC. It encodes CASSPTSGRTLIDEQFF.

This clone appeared a few times. The chain carries TRBV11-2 and TRBJ2-6; D ambiguous. The CDR3 sequence is 16 residues long. The germline CDR1 and CDR2 sequences are SGHAT and FQNNGV. V was pared by 4 bases and J by 2 bases, with 12 bases between. The CDR3 DNA reads as TGTGCCAGCAGCTCAATACGCCCTACTGGGGCCAACGTCCTGACTTTC. Translation gives CASSSIRPTGANVLTF.

The chain carries TRBV5-6 and TRBJ1-2; TRBD1 might be the D (6 bases). V dropped 4 bases and J dropped 5 bases, with 18 bases sitting between them. The CDR3 spans 15 residues. Germline CDR1 reads SGHDT; CDR2 reads YYEEEE. The DNA for the CDR3 is TGTGCCAGCAGCGGCGGACAGTGGGTTGGGTATGGCTACACCTTC. It codes for CASSGGQWVGYGYTF.

J is TRBJ2-5 and V is TRBV7-9; TRBD2 aligns across 11 bases. The V segment lost 7 bases and the J segment 5 bases; nucleotides outside the gene matches: 9. CDR3 size: 15 residues. From germline, CDR1 is SEHNR and CDR2 FQNEAQ (reference sequence). The CDR3 nucleotides are TGTGCCAGCAAACGCATAGCGGGAGGGGGTGAGACCCAGTACTTC. Its translation: CASKRIAGGGETQYF.